This T cell receptor (beta chain) was sequenced during a study of CD8 T cells in Susac syndrome. Sequencing of TCR beta was performed on blood CD8+ T cells and on blood CD4+ T cells. About 0.5 to 1 ug RNA was reverse transcribed with random hexamers. MiXCR, applied by TCRdb to the immunoSEQ multiplex PCR reads, yields one record per CDR3 protein. Of around 200,000 distinct CDR3 sequences in the sample, 85% to 95% are singletons; the top ten hold roughly 0.1%. Germline V CDR1 and CDR2: DFQATT, SNEGSKA (reference sequence). Trimming took off 6 bases at V and 14 bases at J, with 10 bases between the two ends. This CDR3 is 8 amino acids long.

This sequence joins TRBV20-1 and TRBJ1-1; D unclear. This TCR was recovered from a human donor in good health. Sequencing was performed on CD4+ T cells from PBMCs. The CDR3, as DNA: TGCAGTGCCGATGGTCTCTTCTTT. Its translation is CSADGLFF.